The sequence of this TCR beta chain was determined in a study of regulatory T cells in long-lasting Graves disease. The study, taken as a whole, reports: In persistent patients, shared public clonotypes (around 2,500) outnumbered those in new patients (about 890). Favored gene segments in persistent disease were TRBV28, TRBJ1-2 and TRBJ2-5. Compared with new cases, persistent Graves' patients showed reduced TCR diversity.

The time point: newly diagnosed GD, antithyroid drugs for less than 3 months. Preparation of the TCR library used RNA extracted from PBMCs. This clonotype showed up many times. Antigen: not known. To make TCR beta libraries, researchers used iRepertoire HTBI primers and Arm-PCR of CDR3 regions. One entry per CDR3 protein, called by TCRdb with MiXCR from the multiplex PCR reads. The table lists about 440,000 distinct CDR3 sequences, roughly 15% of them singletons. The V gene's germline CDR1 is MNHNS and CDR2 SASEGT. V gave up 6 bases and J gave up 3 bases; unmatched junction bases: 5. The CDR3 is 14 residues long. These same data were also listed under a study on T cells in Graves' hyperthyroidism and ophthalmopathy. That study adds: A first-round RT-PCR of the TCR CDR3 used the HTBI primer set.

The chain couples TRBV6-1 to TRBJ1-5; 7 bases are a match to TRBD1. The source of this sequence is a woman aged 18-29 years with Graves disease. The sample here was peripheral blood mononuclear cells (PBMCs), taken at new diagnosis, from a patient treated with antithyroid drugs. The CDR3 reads CASRPGTDNQPQHF. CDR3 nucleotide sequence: TGTGCCAGCAGGCCAGGGACAGACAATCAGCCCCAGCATTTT.